This TCR beta chain originates from a study of beta chain features in type 1 diabetes. About the research overall: Healthy donors, compared against patients, showed similar age, gender and cell yields. General study findings and limits: In every one of the four CD4+ subsets, TCRB CDR3s were moderately but significantly shorter in Type 1 diabetes patients.

J gave up 4 bases and V 2 bases, and 8 bases lay outside the gene matches. CDR3 length: 16 residues. Germline CDR1 LNHNV, CDR2 YYDKDF (reference sequence). The study reverse transcribed the entire isolated RNA, so it sequenced expressed TCRB transcripts. Produced via immunoSEQ multiplex PCR; TCRdb's table is partial and in-frame only. The sample yields 240,000 or so clones, approximately 15% seen once. As to this clone: The antigen remains unidentified.

The gene calls are TRBV15 and TRBJ2-5; 9 bases line up with TRBD1. The TCR comes from a young man with type 1 diabetes. What was sequenced was naive CD4+ T cells from blood. DNA for the CDR3: TGTGCCACCAGCAGAACCAGGACAGGGGCGGGAGAGACCCAGTACTTC. It translates to CATSRTRTGAGETQYF.